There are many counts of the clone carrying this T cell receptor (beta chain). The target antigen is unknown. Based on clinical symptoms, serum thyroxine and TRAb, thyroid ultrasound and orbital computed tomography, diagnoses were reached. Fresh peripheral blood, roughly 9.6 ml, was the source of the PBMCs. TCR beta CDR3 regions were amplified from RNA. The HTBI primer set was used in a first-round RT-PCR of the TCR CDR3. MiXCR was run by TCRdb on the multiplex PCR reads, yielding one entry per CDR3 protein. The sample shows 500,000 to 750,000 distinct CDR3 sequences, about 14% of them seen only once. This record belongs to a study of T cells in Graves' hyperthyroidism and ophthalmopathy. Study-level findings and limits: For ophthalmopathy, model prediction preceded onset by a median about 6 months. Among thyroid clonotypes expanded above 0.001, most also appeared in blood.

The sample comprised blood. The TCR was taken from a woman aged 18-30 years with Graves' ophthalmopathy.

Written as DNA, the CDR3 is TGCGCCAGCAGCCAAGAACAGGGGAACGTAGCTGGGGAGACCCAGTACTTC. Its translation is CASSQEQGNVAGETQYF. V gene TRBV4-3 combines with J gene TRBJ2-5; 7 bases line up with TRBD1. CDR3 length: 17 amino acids. With V trimmed by 0 bases and J by 5 bases, 12 bases remained unmatched. Germline-derived CDR1 and CDR2 are LGHNA and YSLEER.